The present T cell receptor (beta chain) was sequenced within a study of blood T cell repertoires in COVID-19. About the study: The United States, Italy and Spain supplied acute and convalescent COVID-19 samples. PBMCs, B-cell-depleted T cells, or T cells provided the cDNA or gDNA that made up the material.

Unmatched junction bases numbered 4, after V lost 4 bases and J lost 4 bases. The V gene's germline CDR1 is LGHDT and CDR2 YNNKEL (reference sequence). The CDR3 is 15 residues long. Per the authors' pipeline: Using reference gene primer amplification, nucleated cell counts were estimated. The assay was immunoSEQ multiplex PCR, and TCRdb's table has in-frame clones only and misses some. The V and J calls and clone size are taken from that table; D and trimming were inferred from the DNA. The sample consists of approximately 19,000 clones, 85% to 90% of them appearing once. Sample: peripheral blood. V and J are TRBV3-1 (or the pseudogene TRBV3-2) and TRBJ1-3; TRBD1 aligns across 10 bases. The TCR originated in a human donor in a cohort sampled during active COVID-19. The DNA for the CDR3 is TGTGCCAGCAGCCGACAGGGGGCGAGGGGAAACACCATATATTTT. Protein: CASSRQGARGNTIYF.